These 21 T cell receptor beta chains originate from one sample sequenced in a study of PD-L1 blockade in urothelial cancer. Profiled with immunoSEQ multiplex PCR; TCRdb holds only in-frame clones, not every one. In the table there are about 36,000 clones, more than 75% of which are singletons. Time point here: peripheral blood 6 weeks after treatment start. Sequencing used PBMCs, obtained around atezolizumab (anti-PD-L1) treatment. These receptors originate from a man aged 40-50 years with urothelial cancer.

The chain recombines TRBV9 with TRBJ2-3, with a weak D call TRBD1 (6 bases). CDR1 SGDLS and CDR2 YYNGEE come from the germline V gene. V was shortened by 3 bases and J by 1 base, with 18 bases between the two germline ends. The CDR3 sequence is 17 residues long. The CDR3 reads CASSASPWGQGTDTQYF. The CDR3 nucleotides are TGTGCCAGCAGCGCTTCCCCCTGGGGGCAGGGCACAGATACGCAGTATTTT.

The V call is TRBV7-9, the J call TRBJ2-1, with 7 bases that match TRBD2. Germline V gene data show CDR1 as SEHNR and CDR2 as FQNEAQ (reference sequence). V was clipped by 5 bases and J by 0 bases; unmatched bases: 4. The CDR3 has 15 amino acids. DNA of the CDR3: TGTGCCAGCAGCCCAGGACTAGTCTCCTACAATGAGCAGTTCTTC. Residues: CASSPGLVSYNEQFF. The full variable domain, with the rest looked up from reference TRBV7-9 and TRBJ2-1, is DTGVSQNPRHKITKRGQNVTFRCDPISEHNRLYWYRQTLGQGPEFLTYFQNEAQLEKSRLLSDRFSAERPKGSFSTLEIQRTEQGDSAMYLCASSPGLVSYNEQFFGPGTRLTVL.

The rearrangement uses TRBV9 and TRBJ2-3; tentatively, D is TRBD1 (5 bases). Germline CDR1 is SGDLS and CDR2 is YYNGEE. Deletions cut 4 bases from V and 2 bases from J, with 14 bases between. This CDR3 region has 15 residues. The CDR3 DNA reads TGTGCCAGCAGCCCCGACAGTCGATTCACAGATACGCAGTATTTT. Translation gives CASSPDSRFTDTQYF.

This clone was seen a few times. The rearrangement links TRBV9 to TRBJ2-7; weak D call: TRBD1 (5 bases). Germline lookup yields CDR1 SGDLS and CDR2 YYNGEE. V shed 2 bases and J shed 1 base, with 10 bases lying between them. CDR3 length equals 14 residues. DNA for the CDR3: TGTGCCAGCAGCGTCAAGGGGTCATCCTACGAGCAGTACTTC. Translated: CASSVKGSSYEQYF.

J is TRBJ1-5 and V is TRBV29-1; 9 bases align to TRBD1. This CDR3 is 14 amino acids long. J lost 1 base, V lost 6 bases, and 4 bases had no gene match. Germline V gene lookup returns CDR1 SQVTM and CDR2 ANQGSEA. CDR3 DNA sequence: TGCAGCGTATCGACAGGGGGGAGCAATCAGCCCCAGCATTTT. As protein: CSVSTGGSNQPQHF.

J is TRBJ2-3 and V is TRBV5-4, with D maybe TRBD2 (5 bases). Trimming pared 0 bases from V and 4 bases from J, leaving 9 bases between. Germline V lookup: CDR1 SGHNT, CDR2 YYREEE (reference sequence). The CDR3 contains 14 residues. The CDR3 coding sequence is TGTGCCAGCAGCTTGGTAGGGCGGGCAGATACGCAGTATTTT. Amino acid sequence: CASSLVGRADTQYF.

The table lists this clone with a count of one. The CDR3 DNA follows: TGTGCCAGCAGGACTAGTACTGAGCAGTTCTTC. It yields the protein CASRTSTEQFF. This chain joins TRBV2 and TRBJ2-1, with a tentative D call TRBD2 (6 bases). The V end was cut by 6 bases, the J end by 9 bases, with 9 bases between. CDR1 is SNHLY, CDR2 FYNNEI, per germline. The CDR3 extends over 11 amino acids.

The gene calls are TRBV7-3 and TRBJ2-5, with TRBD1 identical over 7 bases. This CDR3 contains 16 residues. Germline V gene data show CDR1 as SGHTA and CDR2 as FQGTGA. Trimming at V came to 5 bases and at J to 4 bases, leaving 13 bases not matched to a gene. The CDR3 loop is CASSLAAGGVRETQYF. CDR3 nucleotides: TGTGCCAGCAGCCTCGCGGCAGGGGGTGTTCGAGAGACCCAGTACTTC.

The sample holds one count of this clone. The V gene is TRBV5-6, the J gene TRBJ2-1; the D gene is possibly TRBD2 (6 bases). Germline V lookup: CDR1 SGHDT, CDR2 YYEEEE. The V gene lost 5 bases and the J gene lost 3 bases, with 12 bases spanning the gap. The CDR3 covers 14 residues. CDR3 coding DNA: TGTGCCAGCAGACCGGAGGGCCGCTACAATGAGCAGTTCTTC. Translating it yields CASRPEGRYNEQFF.

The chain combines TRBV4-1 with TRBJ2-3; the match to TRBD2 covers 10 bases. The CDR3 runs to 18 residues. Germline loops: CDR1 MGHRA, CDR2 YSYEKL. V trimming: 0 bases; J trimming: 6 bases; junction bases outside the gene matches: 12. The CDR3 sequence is CASSQEKASGSRWDTQYF. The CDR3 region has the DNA TGCGCCAGCAGCCAAGAAAAGGCTAGCGGGAGTCGATGGGATACGCAGTATTTT.

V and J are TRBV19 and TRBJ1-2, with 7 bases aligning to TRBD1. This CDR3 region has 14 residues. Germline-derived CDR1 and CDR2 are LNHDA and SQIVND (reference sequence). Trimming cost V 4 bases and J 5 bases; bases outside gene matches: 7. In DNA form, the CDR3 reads TGTGCCAGTAGTAGGCAGACAGGGAGTTATGGCTACACCTTC. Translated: CASSRQTGSYGYTF.

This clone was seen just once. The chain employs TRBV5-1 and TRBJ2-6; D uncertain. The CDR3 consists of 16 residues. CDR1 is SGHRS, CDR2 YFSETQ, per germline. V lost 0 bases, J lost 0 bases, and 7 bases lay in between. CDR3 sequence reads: CASSLGANSGANVLTF. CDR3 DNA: TGCGCCAGCAGCTTGGGTGCGAACTCTGGGGCCAACGTCCTGACTTTC.

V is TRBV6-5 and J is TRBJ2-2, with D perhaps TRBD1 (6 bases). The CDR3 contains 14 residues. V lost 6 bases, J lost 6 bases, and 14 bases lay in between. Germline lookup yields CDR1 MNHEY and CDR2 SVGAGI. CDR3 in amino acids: CASSNRVWAGELFF. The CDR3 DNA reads TGTGCCAGCAGCAACAGGGTGTGGGCCGGGGAGCTGTTTTTT.

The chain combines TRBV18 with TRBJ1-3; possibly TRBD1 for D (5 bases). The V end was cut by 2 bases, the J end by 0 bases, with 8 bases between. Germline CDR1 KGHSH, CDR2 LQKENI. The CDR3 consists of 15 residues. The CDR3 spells CASSPGADSGNTIYF. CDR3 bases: TGTGCCAGCTCACCAGGGGCCGACTCTGGAAACACCATATATTTT.

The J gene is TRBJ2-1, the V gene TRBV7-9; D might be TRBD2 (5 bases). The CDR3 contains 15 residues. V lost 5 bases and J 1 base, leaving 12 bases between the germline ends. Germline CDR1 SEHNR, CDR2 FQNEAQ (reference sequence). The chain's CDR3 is CASSPPEGSYNEQFF. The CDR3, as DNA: TGTGCCAGCAGCCCCCCTGAGGGATCCTACAATGAGCAGTTCTTC.

This CDR3 is CACSALEGLNQPQHF. DNA for the CDR3: TGTGCCTGCTCCGCTCTAGAGGGCTTAAATCAGCCCCAGCATTTT. The V gene is TRBV30, the J gene TRBJ1-5; no reliable D call. The CDR3 totals 15 residues. Deletions cut 6 bases from V and 4 bases from J, with 19 bases between. Germline V CDR1 and CDR2: GTSNPN, SVGIG (reference sequence).

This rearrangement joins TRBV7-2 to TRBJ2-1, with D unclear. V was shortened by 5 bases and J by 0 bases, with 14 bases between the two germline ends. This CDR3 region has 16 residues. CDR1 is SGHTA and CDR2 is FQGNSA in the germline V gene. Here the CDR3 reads CASSVHSTGSYNEQFF. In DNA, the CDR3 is TGTGCCAGCAGCGTACATTCGACTGGCTCCTACAATGAGCAGTTCTTC.

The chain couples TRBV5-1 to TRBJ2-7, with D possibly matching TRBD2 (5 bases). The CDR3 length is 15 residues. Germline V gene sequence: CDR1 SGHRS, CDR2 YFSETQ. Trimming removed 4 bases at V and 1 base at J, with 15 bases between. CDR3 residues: CASSPFGRASYEQYF. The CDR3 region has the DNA TGCGCCAGCAGCCCCTTTGGGCGGGCGTCCTACGAGCAGTACTTC.

The DNA for the CDR3 is TGTGCCAGCATCCCCGACAGGGGAGCCTATGGCTACACCTTC. The encoded protein is CASIPDRGAYGYTF. The chain links TRBV6-4 to TRBJ1-2, with 8 bases matching TRBD1. CDR3 length: 14 residues. CDR1 is MRHNA, CDR2 SNTAGT, per germline. J gave up 4 bases and V 7 bases, and 8 bases lay outside the gene matches.

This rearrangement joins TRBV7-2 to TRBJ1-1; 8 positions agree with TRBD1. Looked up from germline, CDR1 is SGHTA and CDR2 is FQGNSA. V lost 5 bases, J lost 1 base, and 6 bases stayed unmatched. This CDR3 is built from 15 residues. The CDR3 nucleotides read TGTGCCAGCAGCCTAACAGGGGGTAGGAACACTGAAGCTTTCTTT. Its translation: CASSLTGGRNTEAFF.

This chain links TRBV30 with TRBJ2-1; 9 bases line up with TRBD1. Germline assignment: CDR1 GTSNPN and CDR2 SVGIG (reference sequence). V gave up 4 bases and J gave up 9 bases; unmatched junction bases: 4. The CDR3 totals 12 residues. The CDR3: CAWTGQGPEQFF. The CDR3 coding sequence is TGTGCCTGGACGGGACAGGGCCCTGAGCAGTTCTTC. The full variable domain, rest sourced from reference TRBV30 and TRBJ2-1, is SQTIHQWPATLVQPVGSPLSLECTVEGTSNPNLYWYRQAAGRGLQLLFYSVGIGQISSEVPQNLSASRPQDRQFILSSKKLLLSDSGFYLCAWTGQGPEQFFGPGTRLTVL.